This T cell receptor beta chain was sequenced for a study of liver allograft versus peripheral blood T cells. Study at large: Intrahepatic T cell receptor repertoires from transplanted livers were compared against repertoires in recipients' peripheral blood. The study's findings and limits: Intragraft T cell receptor repertoires of liver allografts were reportedly distinct from those in peripheral blood.

This CDR3 is 16 amino acids long. V was pared by 7 bases and J by 0 bases, with 16 bases between. Germline V gives CDR1 LNHDA, CDR2 SQIVND (reference sequence). TCRdb fed the reads into MiXCR, producing one record per CDR3 protein. This table holds 15,000 or so distinct CDR3 sequences, around 21% found once. A remark on this clonotype: Its antigen is currently unknown.

The receptor's source is a human patient who had a liver transplant. Some T cells may be graft donor cells. This rearrangement joins TRBV19 to TRBJ1-5; D is perhaps TRBD1 (6 bases). The CDR3 region has the DNA TGTGCCAGTAAAACACTTCAGGGGTATAGCAATCAGCCCCAGCATTTT. Its protein is CASKTLQGYSNQPQHF.